This T cell receptor beta chain comes out of a study of T cell therapy after organ transplantation. Per germline, CDR1 LNHNV and CDR2 YYDKDF (reference sequence). V lost 5 bases to trimming and J lost 5 bases, with 12 bases between them. The CDR3 covers 13 residues. The study, taken as a whole, reports: Post-therapy reconstitution appeared to include transferred and endogenous clonotypes.

Regarding this clone: Its antigen is as yet unknown.

The time point: 4-8 weeks after completion of therapy. Sequencing was performed with immunoSEQ multiplex PCR; in TCRdb, only in-frame clones are kept and a portion is missing. The profile covers around 5,000 clones, with approximately 64% appearing a single time and about 36% taken by the ten largest. The sample in question was CD8+ T cells from blood, obtained after autologous CMV-specific T cell therapy. The clonotype originates from a human patient who had received a solid organ transplant and had CMV disease. Some T cells may be supplied by the graft donor. The chain joins TRBV15 to TRBJ2-5; D not certain. The CDR3 is CATSGPKDETQYF. The CDR3 DNA reads TGTGCCACCAGCGGACCGAAGGATGAGACCCAGTACTTC. Complete variable domain (other parts from reference TRBV15 and TRBJ2-5): DAMVIQNPRYQVTQFGKPVTLSCSQTLNHNVMYWYQQKSSQAPKLLFHYYDKDFNNEADTPDNFQSRRPNTSFCFLDIRSPGLGDTAMYLCATSGPKDETQYFGPGTRLLVL.